This entry describes one T cell receptor beta chain. Method: immunoSEQ multiplex PCR; TCRdb's copy keeps in-frame clones and lacks some. Of approximately 100,000 clones listed, approximately 82% are singletons. This specimen belongs to a study of blood T cell repertoires in COVID-19. In the study overall: Some COVID-19 samples were acute and others convalescent; all came from the United States, Italy and Spain.

V was shortened by 0 bases and J by 8 bases, with 10 bases between the two germline ends. Germline CDR1 GTSNPN, CDR2 SVGIG (reference sequence). There are 13 residues in the CDR3. Sequencing was performed on peripheral blood. The receptor was derived from a man in his sixties or seventies with acute or convalescent COVID-19. This rearrangement joins TRBV30 to TRBJ1-4; TRBD1 is a possible D gene (5 bases). Here the CDR3 reads CAWSVWGTEKLFF. CDR3 DNA sequence: TGTGCCTGGAGTGTATGGGGCACGGAAAAACTGTTTTTT.